What follows are 22 T cell receptor beta chains derived from one specimen sequenced in a study of cytomegalovirus exposure and HLA in healthy donors. Sequencing used immunoSEQ multiplex PCR; TCRdb keeps in-frame clones, though not all of them. The sample has about 360,000 clones, 86% seen once. The sequencing sample was made of PBMCs. These receptors were obtained from a woman aged 18-30 years in good health and CMV-seronegative.

V usage is TRBV7-9 and J usage is TRBJ2-3, with D tentatively TRBD2 (7 bases). The germline V gene has CDR1 SEHNR and CDR2 FQNEAQ (reference sequence). V was trimmed by 11 bases and J by 2 bases, leaving 14 bases between them. This CDR3 comprises 13 residues. In DNA, the CDR3 is TGTGCCGTCGGGGGGCTACACACAGATACGCAGTATTTT. As protein: CAVGGLHTDTQYF.

This clone was counted a single time. The rearrangement joins TRBV28 to TRBJ2-2; TRBD2 matches 11 bases. The CDR3 contains 14 residues. J gave up 4 bases and V 10 bases, and 5 bases lay outside the gene matches. Germline V gene lookup returns CDR1 MDHEN and CDR2 SYDVKM. The DNA of the CDR3 is TGTGCCACCCGACTAGCGGGGAGCACCGGGGAGCTGTTTTTT. Protein sequence: CATRLAGSTGELFF.

The sample holds many counts of this clone. The chain uses TRBV10-1 and TRBJ2-7, with 8 bases identical to TRBD2. CDR3 size: 15 residues. Germline values: CDR1 WNHNN, CDR2 SYGVQD (reference sequence). With 0 bases clipped from V and 2 bases from J, the junction kept 3 bases outside the gene matches. CDR3 in amino acids: CASSESVAGPYEQYF. Here the CDR3 DNA reads TGCGCCAGCAGTGAGTCGGTAGCGGGGCCCTACGAGCAGTACTTC.

The V call is TRBV30, the J call TRBJ2-7, with D perhaps TRBD1 (5 bases). Trimming pared 2 bases from V and 0 bases from J, leaving 11 bases between. The CDR3 has 14 residues. Germline CDR1 and CDR2: GTSNPN and SVGIG (reference sequence). The CDR3 protein is CAWSNRLNSYEQYF. The DNA for the CDR3 is TGTGCCTGGAGTAACAGGCTTAACTCCTACGAGCAGTACTTC.

The CDR3 DNA reads as TGTGCCAGCCGGGACAGTCCCTACGAGCAGTACTTC. Translating gives CASRDSPYEQYF. The chain recombines TRBV28 with TRBJ2-7; 7 bases map to TRBD1. J was trimmed by 2 bases and V by 8 bases; bases with no gene match: 3. CDR3 length: 12 residues. Germline V gene lookup returns CDR1 MDHEN and CDR2 SYDVKM.

The chain joins TRBV6-4 to TRBJ2-1; 10 positions match TRBD2. The CDR3 loop spans 16 amino acids. Trimming cost V 0 bases and J 8 bases; bases outside gene matches: 7. Germline V gene data show CDR1 as MRHNA and CDR2 as SNTAGT. This CDR3 reads CASSDSQAGGGHEQFF. DNA for the CDR3: TGTGCCAGCAGTGACTCGCAAGCGGGAGGGGGACATGAGCAGTTCTTC.

V is TRBV5-1 and J is TRBJ2-1; 12 nucleotides align to TRBD2. V gave up 4 bases and J gave up 7 bases; unmatched junction bases: 9. The germline V gene encodes CDR1 SGHRS and CDR2 YFSETQ. The CDR3 sequence is 16 residues long. The CDR3 protein is CASSPQSSGGANEQFF. The CDR3 region has the DNA TGCGCCAGCAGCCCTCAATCTAGCGGGGGGGCGAATGAGCAGTTCTTC.

The V and J genes are TRBV27 and TRBJ2-3; 9 bases are a match to TRBD2. V lost 4 bases to trimming and J lost 4 bases; unmatched junction nucleotides: 9. There are 16 residues in the CDR3. Germline lookup yields CDR1 MNHEY and CDR2 SMNVEV (reference sequence). Here the CDR3 DNA reads TGTGCCAGCAGTTCGTACAGCGGGAGGCCGGCAGATACGCAGTATTTT. Its protein product is CASSSYSGRPADTQYF.

This clone was seen more than once but under ten times. This chain links TRBV7-6 with TRBJ2-2; D is uncertain. Trimming stripped 5 bases from V and 6 bases from J, with 10 bases between. Germline values: CDR1 SGHVS, CDR2 FNYEAQ. The CDR3 is made up of 13 amino acids. CDR3 region: CASSPTMSGELFF. In DNA, the CDR3 is TGTGCCAGCAGCCCTACTATGTCCGGGGAGCTGTTTTTT.

V usage is TRBV4-2 and J usage is TRBJ2-1; TRBD2 agrees at 8 bases. J gave up 5 bases and V 0 bases, and 6 bases lay outside the gene matches. CDR1 is LGHNA and CDR2 is YNFKEQ in the germline V gene. The CDR3 totals 16 residues. CDR3 region: CASSQELAGRDNEQFF. The CDR3 region has the DNA TGTGCCAGCAGCCAAGAATTAGCGGGGAGAGACAATGAGCAGTTCTTC.

The CDR3 nucleotides are TGTGCCAGCGGCTACGGACAGAATGAAAAACTGTTTTTT. It codes for CASGYGQNEKLFF. The genes are TRBV27 and TRBJ1-4; perhaps TRBD1 as D (6 bases). Trimming stripped 8 bases from V and 5 bases from J, with 12 bases between. Germline CDR1 is MNHEY and CDR2 is SMNVEV (reference sequence). CDR3 length: 13 residues.

This rearrangement joins TRBV7-9 to TRBJ2-7; D gene unclear. Germline V gives CDR1 SEHNR, CDR2 FQNEAQ (reference sequence). The CDR3 length is 15 residues. The V end lost 4 bases, the J end lost 2 bases, and 15 bases lay between the germline ends. The DNA for the CDR3 is TGTGCCAGCAGCTCGGGTTTCGTGAACCCCTACGAGCAGTACTTC. Its translation is CASSSGFVNPYEQYF.

V usage is TRBV28 and J usage is TRBJ1-4; possible D gene TRBD1, 5 bases. V lost 6 bases, J lost 0 bases, and 8 bases lay in between. CDR1 is MDHEN and CDR2 is SYDVKM in the germline V gene. The CDR3 runs to 14 residues. The CDR3 bases are TGTGCCAGCAGCCCAGGGTCAACTAATGAAAAACTGTTTTTT. Residues: CASSPGSTNEKLFF.

The chain has TRBV6-5 and TRBJ2-2; 10 bases agree with TRBD2. The CDR3 loop spans 14 amino acids. The V gene's germline CDR1 is MNHEY and CDR2 SVGAGI. The V segment lost 4 bases and the J segment 9 bases; nucleotides outside the gene matches: 5. CDR3 coding DNA: TGTGCCAGCAGTTTAGCGGGAGGCCTCCGGGAGCTGTTTTTT. Amino acid sequence: CASSLAGGLRELFF.

The V and J genes are TRBV5-1 and TRBJ1-2; weak D call: TRBD1 (6 bases). This CDR3 has 14 residues. The germline V gene encodes CDR1 SGHRS and CDR2 YFSETQ. V dropped 2 bases and J dropped 4 bases, with 12 bases sitting between them. The CDR3 is CASSLGQGTYGYTF. CDR3 in DNA: TGCGCCAGCAGCTTAGGCCAGGGGACCTATGGCTACACCTTC.

The chain is built from TRBV27 and TRBJ2-7; the D gene is possibly TRBD1 (6 bases). CDR1 and CDR2 (germline): MNHEY, SMNVEV (reference sequence). The CDR3 consists of 11 residues. Trimming left V 6 bases short and J 7 bases short, with 10 bases between. The CDR3 spells CASSLQGEQYF. CDR3 bases: TGTGCCAGCAGCCTCCAGGGGGAGCAGTACTTC.

The chain links TRBV27 to TRBJ1-4, with D hard to call. Germline CDR1 and CDR2: MNHEY and SMNVEV (reference sequence). Deletions cut 5 bases from V and 7 bases from J, with 17 bases between. This CDR3 spans 15 amino acids. The CDR3 sequence: CASSPLPVSPEKLFF. CDR3 coding DNA: TGTGCCAGCAGTCCCCTGCCCGTTAGCCCTGAAAAACTGTTTTTT.

This clone was seen once. The chain uses TRBV5-4 and TRBJ1-2; a possible D gene is TRBD1 (5 bases). CDR1 is SGHNT, CDR2 YYREEE, per germline (reference sequence). The CDR3 consists of 12 residues. V dropped 1 base and J dropped 5 bases, with 6 bases sitting between them. The CDR3 here is CASSLSGYGYTF. CDR3 bases: TGTGCCAGCAGCTTGTCAGGGTATGGCTACACCTTC.

The chain employs TRBV14 and TRBJ2-7; D possibly corresponds to TRBD1 (5 bases). Germline lookup yields CDR1 SGHDN and CDR2 FVKESK. V was pared by 0 bases and J by 6 bases, with 15 bases between. The CDR3 runs 15 residues. CDR3 amino acids: CASSQDSRDPPEQYF. The CDR3 nucleotides read TGTGCCAGCAGCCAAGATAGCAGGGATCCCCCCGAGCAGTACTTC.

The V gene is TRBV30, the J gene TRBJ2-7, with 7 bases identical to TRBD2. The ends lost 5 bases at V and 1 base at J; junction bases unmatched: 8. Germline V gene sequence: CDR1 GTSNPN, CDR2 SVGIG (reference sequence). There are 14 residues in the CDR3. The DNA of the CDR3 is TGTGCCTGGTCTAGCGGCCTTTTTTCCTACGAGCAGTACTTC. It translates to CAWSSGLFSYEQYF.

This chain connects TRBV28 to TRBJ1-6, with 7 positions matching TRBD1. CDR1 is MDHEN and CDR2 is SYDVKM in the germline V gene. The CDR3 has 16 residues. J lost 4 bases, V lost 5 bases, and 8 bases had no gene match. DNA for the CDR3: TGTGCCAGCAGTCACACCGGACAGGTTTATAATTCACCCCTCCACTTT. It specifies CASSHTGQVYNSPLHF.

The CDR3 is CASSLPSPSSHEQYF. DNA of the CDR3: TGTGCCAGCAGCCTCCCCTCCCCGTCCTCTCACGAGCAGTACTTC. The chain combines TRBV28 with TRBJ2-7; D gene unclear. Germline V gene sequence: CDR1 MDHEN, CDR2 SYDVKM. The length of the CDR3 is 15 residues. The V end was cut by 6 bases, the J end by 5 bases, with 20 bases between.